These 13 T cell receptor beta chains were sequenced from one sample in a study of metastatic and nonmetastatic thyroid tumors (dated by TCRdb to 2018 to 2021). Library preparation employed PCR. TCRdb shows the sequencer as Illumina HiSeq 4000. TCRdb reanalyzed the raw reads on its own, using fastp at Q25 for trimming and MiXCR for clone calling, and kept in-frame beta chains. The sample profile shows tens of thousands of clones; around 12% of them were found once. About 10% of the sample belongs to the ten largest clones. Before undergoing thyroid surgery, none of the patients had been given any kind of treatment. Material for sequencing was tumor tissue. Every receptor here comes from a female donor with papillary thyroid cancer or a benign thyroid nodule (not recorded which). Some clones in this sample may be carry-over from other donors' samples.

This clone was found many times. The rearrangement links TRBV6-6 to TRBJ2-2, with 10 bases identical to TRBD2. The CDR3 is made up of 16 amino acids. Losses at the gene ends were 2 bases for V and 7 bases for J; bases not matched to a gene: 7. CDR1 is MNHNY and CDR2 is SVGAGI in the germline V gene (reference sequence). Written as DNA, the CDR3 is TGTGCCAGCAGTTACGCAATAGCGGGAGGTAACGGGGAGCTGTTTTTT. It encodes CASSYAIAGGNGELFF.

The sample holds a few counts of this clone. A much larger clone differs by one base, so this may be a read error. Here the CDR3 reads CASSSVQTVAFF. In nucleotides, the CDR3 is TGTGCCAGCAGTTCAGTCCAAACGGTGGCTTTCTTT. V usage is TRBV12-3 or TRBV12-4 and J usage is TRBJ1-1, with D hard to call. Trimming took 4 bases from V and 11 from J, leaving 14 bases between them. The CDR3 loop spans 12 amino acids.

Concerning this clone itself: This may stem from a read error, because a much larger clone lies one nucleotide away. The chain has TRBV20-1 and TRBJ1-1; perhaps TRBD1 as D (6 bases). Germline V gene data show CDR1 as DFQATT and CDR2 as SNEGSKA (reference sequence). The CDR3 is made up of 14 amino acids. The CDR3, as DNA: TGCAGTGCTGGTAGGACAGTACCGAACACTGAACCTTTCTTT. Translated: CSAGRTVPNTEPFF.

This clone occurred a few times. The junction differs from germline at one of its ends, possibly a read error. The chain uses TRBV15 and TRBJ2-5, with 7 bases fitting TRBD2. CDR1 LNHNV and CDR2 YYDKDF come from the germline V gene (reference sequence). CDR3 length equals 14 residues. CDR3 DNA: TGTGCCTCCCAAGGCGGCGGGAGTGGGGAGACACAGTACTTC. Protein sequence: CASQGGGSGETQYF.

At least ten counts were recorded for this clone. The chain links TRBV5-2 to TRBJ2-2; the table's D call, TRBD1, was not checked against the DNA. TRBV5-2 is tagged as a pseudogene. CDR3 size: 20 residues. CDR3 residues: CASNLTPGQGGPSNTGELFF. CDR3 sequence (DNA): TGTGCCAGCAACTTGACCCCGGGACAGGGCGGCCCCTCGAACACCGGGGAGCTGTTTTTT.

Regarding this clone: Just one base apart from a much larger clone, this may be a read error. The rearrangement uses TRBV7-3 and TRBJ2-3; no clear D. From germline, CDR1 is SGHTA and CDR2 FQGTGA. V lost 2 bases to trimming and J lost 6 bases, with 9 bases between them. The CDR3 consists of 13 residues. The CDR3 loop reads CASSLGVWDTQYF. The DNA for the CDR3 is TGTGCCAGCAGCTTAGGCGTCTGGGATACGCAGTATTTT.

With regard to this clone: Given a much more abundant clone one base away, this may be a read error. Other DNA sequences within the sample encode an identical CDR3. This chain joins TRBV18 and TRBJ2-5; 7 bases match TRBD2. Germline CDR1 and CDR2: KGHSH and LQKENI. The CDR3 runs to 16 residues. In DNA, the CDR3 is TGTGCCAGCTCCCCAAGTCTGGGACTAACGAAAGAAACCCAGTACTTC. It specifies CASSPSLGLTKETQYF.

This clone appeared many times. The same CDR3 also results from other DNA sequences found in this sample. This sequence joins TRBV6-1 and TRBJ2-2; 7 bases are a match to TRBD2. After removal of 2 bases from V and 1 base from J, the junction contained 10 bases not matched to a gene. The CDR3 sequence is 18 residues long. The germline V gene has CDR1 MNHNS and CDR2 SASEGT. This CDR3 reads CASSERWAGRRNTGELFF. The CDR3 region has the DNA TGTGCCAGCAGTGAAAGATGGGCCGGGAGGAGGAACACCGGGGAGCTGTTTTTT.

A note on this clone: A much larger clone sits a single nucleotide away, making a read error possible. This chain connects TRBV15 to TRBJ1-3; no definite D call. Germline CDR1 and CDR2: LNHNV and YYDKDF (reference sequence). V dropped 1 base and J dropped 6 bases, with 16 bases sitting between them. CDR3 size: 16 residues. The CDR3 loop reads CATSRGIGETVNTIYF. DNA for the CDR3: TGTGCCACCAGCAGAGGAATTGGGGAGACTGTAAACACCATATATTTT. The full variable domain, in which reference TRBV15 and TRBJ1-3 provide the parts outside the CDR3, is DAMVIQNPRYQVTQFGKPVTLSCSQTLNHNVMYWYQQKSSQAPKLLFHYYDKDFNNEADTPDNFQSRRPNTSFCFLDIRSPGLGDTAMYLCATSRGIGETVNTIYFGEGSWLTVV.

This chain joins TRBV6-2 or TRBV6-3 and TRBJ2-5; 8 positions agree with TRBD1. The V segment lost 3 bases and the J segment 5 bases; nucleotides outside the gene matches: 8. CDR1 and CDR2 (germline): MNHEY, SVGEGT. The CDR3 has 15 amino acids. The CDR3 nucleotides read TGTGCCAGCAGTTATGGGCAGGGGGCATGGGAGACCCAGTACTTC. The encoded protein is CASSYGQGAWETQYF.

This clone showed up many times. The chain links TRBV9 to TRBJ2-1; possible D gene TRBD2, 6 bases. Germline CDR1 is SGDLS and CDR2 is YYNGEE. The CDR3 runs 14 residues. With 0 bases removed from V and 7 bases from J, the gap between germline ends came to 11 bases. Here the CDR3 reads CASSVASALNEQFF. CDR3 DNA sequence: TGTGCCAGCAGCGTAGCTAGCGCCCTAAATGAGCAGTTCTTC.

This clone occurred many times. The chain is built from TRBV4-2 and TRBJ2-2; TRBD2 might be the D (6 bases). The CDR3 is 16 amino acids. With 0 bases removed from V and 8 bases from J, the gap between germline ends came to 16 bases. Germline V gene sequence: CDR1 LGHNA, CDR2 YNFKEQ. The CDR3 spells CASSQDTLASSGELFF. CDR3 DNA: TGTGCCAGCAGCCAAGACACTCTAGCGAGTAGTGGGGAGCTGTTTTTT.

At least ten counts were recorded for this clone. The sample contains more than one DNA sequence encoding this CDR3. The chain carries TRBV28 and TRBJ2-7; the D is unclear. There are 11 residues in the CDR3. V shed 6 bases and J shed 6 bases, with 9 bases lying between them. Looked up from germline, CDR1 is MDHEN and CDR2 is SYDVKM. The CDR3 protein is CASSSDPEQYF. The DNA of the CDR3 is TGTGCCAGCAGCTCGGATCCCGAGCAGTACTTC.